This T cell receptor (beta chain) was captured by sequencing in a study of T cells expressing NK-cell markers. Study information: Obtained from sorted CD3+CD56+NKG2C+, CD3+CD56+NKG2C- and CD3+CD56-NKG2C+ T cells were the TCR beta repertoires. Most of the eight sequenced donors were classified as HCMV-seropositive, and one was classified as seronegative.

As regards this clonotype: Its matching antigen is unknown.

CDR3 length equals 15 residues. Germline V gives CDR1 SEHNR, CDR2 FQNEAQ (reference sequence). UMI-tagged 5'RACE template switching yielded the TCR beta cDNA. TCRdb reprocessed the 5' RACE reads, keeping one entry per CDR3 protein, no DNA. The sample totals approximately 460,000 distinct CDR3 sequences. Study outcomes and limitations: The CD3+CD56-NKG2C+ fraction of several donors was likewise dominated by these clonotypes.

The specimen was blood T cells: a sorted CD56 or NKG2C T cell subset, CD4+ or CD8+ T cells, or bulk PBMC T cells (not recorded which). The TCR sequence derives from a woman between 18 and 70 years old in good health. V and J are TRBV7-9 and TRBJ1-1; TCRdb picks TRBD1, but there is no DNA to check that call. The CDR3 loop reads CASRDTGSMNTEAFF.